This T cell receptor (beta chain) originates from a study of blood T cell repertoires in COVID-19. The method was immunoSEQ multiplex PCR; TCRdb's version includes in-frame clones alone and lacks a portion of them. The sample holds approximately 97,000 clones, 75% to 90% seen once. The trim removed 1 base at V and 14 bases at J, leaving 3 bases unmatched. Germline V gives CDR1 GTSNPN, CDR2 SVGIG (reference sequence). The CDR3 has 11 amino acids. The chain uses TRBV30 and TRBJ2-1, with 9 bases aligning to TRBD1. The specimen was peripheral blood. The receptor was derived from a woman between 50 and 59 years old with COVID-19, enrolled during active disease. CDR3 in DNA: TGTGCCTGGAGTGGGGGACAGGGTGAGTTCTTC. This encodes CAWSGGQGEFF.